The clone carrying this TCR beta chain was seen many times. Germline is not matched at one junction end, which may reflect a read error. CDR3-region Arm-PCR and iRepertoire HTBI primers produced the TCR beta libraries. From the multiplex PCR reads, TCRdb called clonotypes with MiXCR, one entry per CDR3 protein. The top ten clones hold about 8.2% of a sample with around 400,000 distinct CDR3 sequences, 15% of them seen once. The entry originates in a study of regulatory T cells in long-lasting Graves disease. Indicated time point: newly diagnosed GD, antithyroid drugs for less than 3 months. PBMC RNA served as the TCR library source. The CDR3 totals 14 residues. This sample was also put to use in a study of T cells in Graves' hyperthyroidism and ophthalmopathy.

V is TRBV12-3 or TRBV12-4 and J is TRBJ1-5, with a possible D match to TRBD1 (6 bases). Here the sequenced sample was peripheral blood mononuclear cells (PBMCs), taken at new diagnosis, from a patient treated with antithyroid drugs. The clonotype originates from a woman between 40 and 50 years old with Graves disease. The CDR3 DNA follows: TGTGCCGGCAGAACTACAGGGACCAATCAGCCCCAGCATTTT. Its translation is CAGRTTGTNQPQHF.